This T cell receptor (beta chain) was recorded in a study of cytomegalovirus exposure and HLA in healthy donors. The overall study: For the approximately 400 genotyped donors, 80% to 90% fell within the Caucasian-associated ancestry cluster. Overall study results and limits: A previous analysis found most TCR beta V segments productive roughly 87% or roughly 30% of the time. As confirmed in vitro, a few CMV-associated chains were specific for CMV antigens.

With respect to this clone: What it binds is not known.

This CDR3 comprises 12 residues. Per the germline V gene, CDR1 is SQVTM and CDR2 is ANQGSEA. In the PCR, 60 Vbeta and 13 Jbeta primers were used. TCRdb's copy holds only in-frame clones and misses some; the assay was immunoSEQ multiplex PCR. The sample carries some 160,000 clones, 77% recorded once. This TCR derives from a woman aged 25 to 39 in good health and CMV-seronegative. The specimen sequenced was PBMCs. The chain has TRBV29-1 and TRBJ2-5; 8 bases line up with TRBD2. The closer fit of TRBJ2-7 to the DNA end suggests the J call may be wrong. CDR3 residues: CSVSSGGNEQYF. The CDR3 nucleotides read TGCAGCGTTTCCTCGGGGGGGAACGAGCAGTACTTC.